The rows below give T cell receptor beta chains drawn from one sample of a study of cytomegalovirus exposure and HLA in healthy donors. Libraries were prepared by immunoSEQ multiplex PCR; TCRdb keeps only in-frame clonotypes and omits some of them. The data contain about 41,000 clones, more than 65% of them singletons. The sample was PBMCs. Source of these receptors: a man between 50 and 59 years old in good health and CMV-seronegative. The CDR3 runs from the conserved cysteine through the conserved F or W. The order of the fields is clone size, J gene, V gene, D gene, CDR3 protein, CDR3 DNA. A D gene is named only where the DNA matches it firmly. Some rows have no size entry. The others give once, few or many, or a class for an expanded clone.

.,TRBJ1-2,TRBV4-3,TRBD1,CASSQTGKSGYTF,TGCGCCAGCAGCCAGACAGGGAAATCTGGCTACACCTTC
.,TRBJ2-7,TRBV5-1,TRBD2,CASSSRLAGADEQYF,TGCGCCAGCAGCAGCAGACTAGCGGGAGCCGATGAGCAGTACTTC
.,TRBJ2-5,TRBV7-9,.,CASSVDSGTQYF,TGTGCCAGCAGCGTGGACTCCGGGACCCAGTACTTC
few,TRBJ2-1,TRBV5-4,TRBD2,CASSYTSGGNNEQFF,TGTGCCAGCAGCTATACTAGCGGGGGGAACAATGAGCAGTTCTTC
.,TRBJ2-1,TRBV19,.,CASSIEGASYNEQFF,TGTGCCAGTAGTATAGAGGGGGCGTCCTACAATGAGCAGTTCTTC
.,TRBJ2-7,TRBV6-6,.,CASSVRGGKYEQYF,TGTGCCAGCAGTGTACGTGGGGGGAAATACGAGCAGTACTTC
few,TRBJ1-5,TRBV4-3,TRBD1,CASSQDPQGGSNQPQHF,TGCGCCAGCAGCCAAGATCCGCAGGGGGGCAGCAATCAGCCCCAGCATTTT
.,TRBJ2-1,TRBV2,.,CASSFHYSPSSYNEQFF,TGTGCCAGCAGCTTTCACTATTCGCCTAGCTCCTACAATGAGCAGTTCTTC
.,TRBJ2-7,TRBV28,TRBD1,CASRPGQGHEQYF,TGTGCCAGCAGACCAGGACAGGGCCACGAGCAGTACTTC
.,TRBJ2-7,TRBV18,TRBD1,CASSRDSGEQYF,TGTGCCAGCTCACGGGACAGTGGGGAGCAGTACTTC
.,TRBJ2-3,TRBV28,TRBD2,CAVGGRAADTQYF,TGTGCGGTAGGCGGGAGGGCCGCAGATACGCAGTATTTT
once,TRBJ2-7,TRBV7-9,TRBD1,CASSLPATGSPSYEQYF,TGTGCCAGCAGCTTACCCGCGACAGGGTCACCTTCCTACGAGCAGTACTTC
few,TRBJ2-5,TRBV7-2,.,CASSLAASAGKETQYF,TGTGCCAGCAGCTTAGCTGCTAGCGCGGGCAAAGAGACCCAGTACTTC
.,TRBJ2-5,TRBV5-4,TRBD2,CASSLGGTSGETQYF,TGTGCCAGCAGCTTGGGGGGGACTAGTGGGGAGACCCAGTACTTC
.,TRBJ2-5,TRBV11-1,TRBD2,CASGSRGDVQETQYF,TGTGCCAGCGGAAGTCGGGGGGATGTACAAGAGACCCAGTACTTC